The 5 T cell receptor beta chains given below trace back to one sample, sequenced in a study of early T cells in non-severe SARS-CoV-2 infection. In TCRdb, the 5' RACE reads were re-called with MiXCR into one record per CDR3 protein. The top ten clones hold approximately 4.8% of a sample with about 39,000 distinct CDR3 sequences, 4.5% to 5% of them seen once. The sample comprised whole blood. The source of these receptors is an adult who was a healthcare worker with PCR-confirmed SARS-CoV-2 infection or an uninfected control (not recorded which).

In its sample, this clonotype was seen many times. This sequence joins TRBV20-1 and TRBJ1-5; TRBD1 aligns across 9 bases. The V gene end was trimmed by 1 base and the J gene end by 2 bases; junction bases not matched to a gene: 0. Germline CDR1 DFQATT, CDR2 SNEGSKA (reference sequence). The CDR3 has 14 amino acids. CDR3 in DNA: TGCAGTGCTAGAGGGACAGGGGGCAATCAGCCCCAGCATTTT. Encoded protein: CSARGTGGNQPQHF.

The chain links TRBV5-4 to TRBJ2-2; D gene uncertain. This CDR3 comprises 15 residues. Trimming took off 1 base at V and 0 bases at J, with 7 bases between the two ends. In germline, CDR1 is SGHNT, CDR2 YYREEE (reference sequence). This CDR3 is CASSLRLPNTGELFF. Written as DNA, the CDR3 is TGTGCCAGCAGCTTGAGGCTACCGAACACCGGGGAGCTGTTTTTT.

This clonotype was picked up many times. The V call is TRBV11-2, the J call TRBJ2-3, with unresolved D. The CDR3 loop spans 12 amino acids. V shed 5 bases and J shed 4 bases, with 7 bases lying between them. From germline, CDR1 is SGHAT and CDR2 FQNNGV. This CDR3 is CASSVGPDTQYF. The CDR3 coding sequence is TGTGCCAGCAGCGTAGGGCCAGATACGCAGTATTTT.

In this sample, this clonotype turned up many times. The V call is TRBV7-3, the J call TRBJ2-4, with TRBD1 identical over 9 bases. The germline CDR1 and CDR2 sequences are SGHTA and FQGTGA. The CDR3 length is 15 residues. V dropped 4 bases and J dropped 7; count of bases not matched to a gene: 8. The CDR3 region is CASSSPDRGRNIQYF. The CDR3, as DNA: TGTGCCAGCAGCTCGCCGGACAGGGGTCGGAACATTCAGTACTTC.

The rearrangement uses TRBV11-2 and TRBJ2-6; tentatively, D is TRBD1 (5 bases). The germline V gene encodes CDR1 SGHAT and CDR2 FQNNGV. V shed 1 base and J shed 1 base, with 17 bases lying between them. The CDR3 covers 19 residues. CDR3 sequence (DNA): TGTGCCAGCAGCTTAGGGGCCGTGGGGCTCTCTTCTGGGGCCAACGTCCTGACTTTC. Encoded protein: CASSLGAVGLSSGANVLTF.